This T cell receptor beta chain was sequenced in a study of blood T cell repertoires in COVID-19. Turning to the study itself: From the United States, Italy and Spain came samples of acute and convalescent COVID-19. The analysed material was cDNA or gDNA that came from T cells, B-cell-depleted T cells, or PBMCs.

Source study methods: From reference gene primer amplification, estimates of nucleated cell counts were derived. The table came from immunoSEQ multiplex PCR; TCRdb's copy has only in-frame clones and leaves some out. That table supplies the V and J calls and clone size; D and trimming were determined from the DNA. The sample holds some 290,000 clones, about 88% seen once. The material sequenced was peripheral blood. This TCR was recovered from a man younger than 30 with active or convalescent COVID-19.

The CDR3, as DNA: TGTGCCAGCAGCCCTCAGTGGGGCTTCTACGAGCAGTACTTC. Translating it yields CASSPQWGFYEQYF. The V call is TRBV3-1 (or the pseudogene TRBV3-2), the J call TRBJ2-7; D is perhaps TRBD1 (5 bases). The CDR3 is 14 amino acids. Per germline, CDR1 LGHDT and CDR2 YNNKEL (reference sequence). V gave up 4 bases and J gave up 3 bases, with 13 bases separating them.